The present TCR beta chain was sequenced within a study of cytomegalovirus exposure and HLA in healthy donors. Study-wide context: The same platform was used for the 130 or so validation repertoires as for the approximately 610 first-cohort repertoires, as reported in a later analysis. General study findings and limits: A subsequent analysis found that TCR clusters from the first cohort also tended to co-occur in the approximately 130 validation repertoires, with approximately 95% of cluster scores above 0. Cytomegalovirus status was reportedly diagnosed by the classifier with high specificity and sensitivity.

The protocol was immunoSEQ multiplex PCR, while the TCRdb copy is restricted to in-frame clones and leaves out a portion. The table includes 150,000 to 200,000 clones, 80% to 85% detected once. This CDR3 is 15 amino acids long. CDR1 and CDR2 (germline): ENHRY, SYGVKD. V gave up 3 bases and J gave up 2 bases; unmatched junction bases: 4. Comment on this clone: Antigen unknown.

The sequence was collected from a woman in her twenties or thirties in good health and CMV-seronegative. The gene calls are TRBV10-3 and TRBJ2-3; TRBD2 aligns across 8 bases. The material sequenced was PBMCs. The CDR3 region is CAISDREGLTDTQYF. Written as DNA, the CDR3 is TGTGCCATCAGTGATCGGGAGGGTCTCACAGATACGCAGTATTTT.